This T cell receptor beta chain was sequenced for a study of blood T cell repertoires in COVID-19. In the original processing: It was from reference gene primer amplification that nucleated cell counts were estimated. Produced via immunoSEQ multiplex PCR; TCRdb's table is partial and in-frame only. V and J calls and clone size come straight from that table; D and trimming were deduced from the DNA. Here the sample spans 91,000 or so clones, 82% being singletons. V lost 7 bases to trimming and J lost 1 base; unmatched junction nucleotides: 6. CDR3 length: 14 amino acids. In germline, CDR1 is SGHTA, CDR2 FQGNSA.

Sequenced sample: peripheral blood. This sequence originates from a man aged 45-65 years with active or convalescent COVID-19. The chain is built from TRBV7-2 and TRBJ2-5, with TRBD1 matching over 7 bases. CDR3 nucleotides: TGTGCCAGCACCGGGACAGATTTCCAAGAGACCCAGTACTTC. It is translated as CASTGTDFQETQYF.